This is a list of T cell receptor beta chains from one sample in a study of blood T cell repertoires in COVID-19. Method: immunoSEQ multiplex PCR; TCRdb's copy keeps in-frame clones and lacks some. The table lists 150,000 to 200,000 clones, about 80% of them singletons. Sequenced: PBMCs or T cells enriched from blood (not recorded which). These receptors originate from a man aged 35 to 55 who had recovered from COVID-19. The CDR3 runs from the conserved cysteine through the conserved F or W. A D gene is named only where the DNA matches it firmly. A row's size may be missing; if present it is once, few, many or a size class.

J gene | clone size | V gene | CDR3 length | D gene | CDR3 protein | CDR3 DNA
TRBJ2-1 | once | TRBV11-1 | 16 | NA | CASSSDPGHDYNEQFF | TGTGCCAGCAGCTCCGACCCGGGACACGATTACAATGAGCAGTTCTTC
TRBJ2-7 | NA | TRBV7-8 | 17 | TRBD1 | CASSLDRDRTISYEQYF | TGTGCCAGCAGCTTAGATAGGGACAGGACTATATCCTACGAGCAGTACTTC
TRBJ2-3 | NA | TRBV5-6 | 15 | TRBD2 | CASSGGLASADTQYF | TGTGCCAGCAGCGGCGGACTAGCGTCGGCAGATACGCAGTATTTT
TRBJ1-2 | NA | TRBV3-1/TRBV3-2 | 14 | TRBD1 | CASSRDSGLDGYTF | TGTGCCAGCAGCAGGGACAGCGGGCTGGATGGCTACACCTTC
TRBJ1-1 | NA | TRBV30 | 14 | TRBD1 | CAWSAQGARTEAFF | TGTGCCTGGAGTGCACAGGGGGCGCGGACTGAAGCTTTCTTT
TRBJ1-1 | NA | TRBV4-1 | 15 | TRBD1 | CASSQSGQGRTEAFF | TGCGCCAGCAGCCAATCGGGACAGGGGAGGACTGAAGCTTTCTTT
TRBJ1-2 | NA | TRBV9 | 13 | NA | CASSATGIYGYTF | TGTGCCAGCAGTGCGACCGGGATCTATGGCTACACCTTC
TRBJ1-2 | NA | TRBV13 | 16 | NA | CASEVGQGSLSYGYTF | TGTGCCAGCGAGGTGGGGCAGGGTAGCTTAAGCTATGGCTACACCTTC
TRBJ1-2 | NA | TRBV2 | 13 | NA | CASSDLGLYGYTF | TGTGCCAGCAGTGACCTGGGCCTCTATGGCTACACCTTC
TRBJ1-5 | NA | TRBV28 | 13 | NA | CASSGHINQPQHF | TGTGCCAGCAGTGGGCATATCAATCAGCCCCAGCATTTT
TRBJ1-4 | NA | TRBV19 | 17 | NA | CASSTLWTAPTNEKLFF | TGTGCCAGTAGTACCCTATGGACAGCTCCAACTAATGAAAAACTGTTTTTT
TRBJ1-2 | NA | TRBV6-5 | 15 | TRBD1 | CASSYSFEGARGYTF | TGTGCCAGCAGTTACTCGTTTGAGGGGGCACGCGGCTACACCTTC
TRBJ2-5 | NA | TRBV6-5 | 13 | TRBD1 | CASSPRQGETQYF | TGTGCCAGCAGTCCCAGACAGGGCGAGACCCAGTACTTC
TRBJ1-3 | NA | TRBV3-1/TRBV3-2 | 17 | NA | CASSQDGTALSGNTIYF | TGTGCCAGCAGCCAAGACGGGACTGCTCTCTCTGGAAACACCATATATTTT
TRBJ1-6 | NA | TRBV27 | 15 | NA | CASSLRGYEDSPLHF | TGTGCCAGCAGTTTACGGGGATACGAAGATTCACCCCTCCACTTT
TRBJ2-1 | NA | TRBV2 | 14 | NA | CASRGLSSYNEQFF | TGTGCCAGCAGGGGACTTAGCTCCTACAATGAGCAGTTCTTC
TRBJ1-3 | NA | TRBV13 | 17 | NA | CASSSPLGEYSGNTIYF | TGTGCCAGCAGCTCCCCCCTTGGAGAGTACTCTGGAAACACCATATATTTT
TRBJ1-1 | once | TRBV5-6 | 15 | TRBD1 | CASSSPGQGRTEAFF | TGTGCCAGCAGCTCACCGGGACAGGGCCGTACTGAAGCTTTCTTT
TRBJ2-3 | NA | TRBV15 | 16 | TRBD1 | CATSRGRDRGTDTQYF | TGTGCCACCAGCAGAGGCCGGGACAGGGGGACAGATACGCAGTATTTT
TRBJ1-2 | NA | TRBV29-1 | 12 | NA | CSVGMSNYGYTF | TGCAGCGTTGGAATGAGTAACTATGGCTACACCTTC
TRBJ1-2 | many | TRBV19 | 18 | NA | CASSIPSLRHVTNYGYTF | TGTGCCAGTAGTATTCCCTCTTTACGACACGTAACTAACTATGGCTACACCTTC
TRBJ2-5 | few | TRBV24-1 | 14 | NA | CATSDRTTQETQYF | TGTGCCACCAGTGATAGGACAACCCAAGAGACCCAGTACTTC
TRBJ1-1 | NA | TRBV7-9 | 14 | NA | CASRLGLGNTEAFF | TGTGCCAGCAGGCTTGGACTGGGGAACACTGAAGCTTTCTTT
TRBJ1-1 | NA | TRBV11-2 | 11 | NA | CASSGGPEAFF | TGTGCCAGCAGCGGGGGCCCGGAAGCTTTCTTT
TRBJ1-5 | NA | TRBV7-2 | 14 | NA | CASSPGTRNQPQHF | TGTGCCAGCAGCCCAGGGACACGCAATCAGCCCCAGCATTTT
TRBJ1-1 | NA | TRBV5-5 | 17 | NA | CASSLVFGGAWDTEAFF | TGTGCCAGCAGCTTGGTATTTGGGGGCGCTTGGGACACTGAAGCTTTCTTT
TRBJ1-3 | NA | TRBV29-1 | 14 | TRBD1 | CSVGRQGSGNTIYF | TGCAGCGTTGGTCGACAGGGGTCCGGAAACACCATATATTTT
TRBJ1-1 | few | TRBV5-1 | 18 | TRBD1 | CASRPLGTGGSRNTEAFF | TGCGCCAGCAGGCCCCTTGGGACAGGGGGATCGAGGAACACTGAAGCTTTCTTT
TRBJ1-1 | NA | TRBV5-1 | 14 | NA | CASSLEGLGAEAFF | TGCGCCAGCAGCTTGGAGGGGTTGGGCGCTGAAGCTTTCTTT
TRBJ1-5 | NA | TRBV5-6 | 15 | NA | CASSPRRSSGQPQHF | TGTGCCAGCAGCCCCCGTCGCAGTTCTGGTCAGCCCCAGCATTTT
TRBJ2-7 | NA | TRBV15 | 15 | NA | CATSRDLGGDGRQYF | TGTGCCACCAGCAGAGATCTGGGGGGAGATGGCAGGCAGTACTTC
TRBJ1-1 | few | TRBV7-2 | 13 | NA | CASSSATGWVAFF | TGTGCCAGCAGCTCGGCCACAGGGTGGGTTGCTTTCTTT
TRBJ2-7 | NA | TRBV5-6 | 13 | NA | CASSTADSYEQYF | TGTGCCAGCAGCACGGCGGACTCCTACGAGCAGTACTTC
TRBJ1-2 | NA | TRBV9 | 14 | NA | CASSVGNKNYGYTF | TGTGCCAGCAGCGTAGGAAACAAAAACTATGGCTACACCTTC
TRBJ1-6 | NA | TRBV3-1/TRBV3-2 | 14 | TRBD1 | CASSPGTANSPLHF | TGTGCCAGCAGCCCCGGGACAGCTAATTCACCCCTCCACTTT
TRBJ2-1 | NA | TRBV7-7 | 17 | TRBD2 | CASSPFPAGEFNNEQFF | TGTGCTAGCAGCCCCTTCCCAGCGGGGGAATTTAACAATGAGCAGTTCTTC
TRBJ1-5 | NA | TRBV19 | 15 | NA | CASRVGHLSNQPQHF | TGTGCCAGTAGAGTGGGACACCTTAGCAATCAGCCCCAGCATTTT
TRBJ2-1 | NA | TRBV5-1 | 17 | TRBD2 | CASSSSTLAGGLDEQFF | TGCGCCAGCAGCTCCTCGACTCTAGCGGGGGGGCTGGATGAGCAGTTCTTC
TRBJ2-2 | once | TRBV5-6 | 18 | TRBD2 | CASSSPGLAGKNTGELFF | TGTGCCAGCAGCTCACCGGGACTAGCGGGAAAAAACACCGGGGAGCTGTTTTTT
TRBJ1-4 | NA | TRBV10-2 | 13 | TRBD1 | CASSRGHEKKLFF | TGCGCCAGCAGTAGGGGGCATGAAAAAAAACTGTTTTTT
TRBJ1-1 | many | TRBV4-1 | 14 | NA | CASSLETRVSEAFF | TGCGCCAGCAGCCTCGAAACCAGGGTCTCTGAAGCTTTCTTT
TRBJ1-2 | few | TRBV20-1 | 11 | NA | CSARSGNGYTF | TGCAGTGCTAGATCAGGGAATGGCTACACCTTC
TRBJ1-6 | NA | TRBV5-4 | 18 | TRBD1 | CASSSRTGSSSYNSPLHF | TGTGCCAGCAGCTCGAGGACAGGTTCTAGCTCCTATAATTCACCCCTCCACTTT
TRBJ1-1 | once | TRBV7-5 | 14 | NA | CARSFIVLRTEAFF | TGTGCCAGAAGCTTTATCGTCTTGAGGACTGAAGCTTTCTTT
TRBJ1-2 | NA | TRBV19 | 14 | TRBD1 | CASSRTGADYGYTF | TGTGCCAGTAGTCGAACAGGGGCGGACTATGGCTACACCTTC
TRBJ1-1 | NA | TRBV5-1 | 15 | NA | CASSLSSVQNTEAFF | TGCGCCAGCAGCTTGTCGTCAGTCCAGAACACTGAAGCTTTCTTT
TRBJ1-2 | NA | TRBV5-1 | 13 | TRBD1 | CASSPTGDGGYTF | TGCGCCAGCAGCCCAACAGGGGATGGGGGCTACACCTTC
TRBJ1-4 | few | TRBV30 | 13 | NA | CAWSVGPGSGLFF | TGTGCCTGGAGTGTAGGGCCGGGGAGCGGACTGTTTTTT
TRBJ1-2 | NA | TRBV5-1 | 14 | NA | CASSLAQGFYGYTF | TGCGCCAGCAGCTTGGCCCAGGGTTTCTATGGCTACACCTTC
TRBJ1-3 | NA | TRBV6-5 | 13 | TRBD1 | CASSRTGGGTIYF | TGTGCCAGCAGTCGGACAGGGGGGGGCACCATATATTTT
TRBJ1-3 | NA | TRBV5-6 | 15 | NA | CASSLGRPSGNTIYF | TGTGCCAGCAGCTTGGGGAGACCCTCTGGAAACACCATATATTTT
TRBJ1-2 | NA | TRBV5-1 | 15 | TRBD1 | CASYPGTGGLYGYTF | TGCGCCAGCTACCCCGGGACAGGGGGATTATATGGCTACACCTTC
TRBJ1-2 | once | TRBV19 | 13 | NA | CASSIGRNYGYTF | TGTGCCAGTAGTATCGGGAGGAACTATGGCTACACCTTC
TRBJ1-4 | NA | TRBV4-1 | 15 | TRBD1 | CASSPPGQKREKLFF | TGCGCCAGCAGCCCCCCGGGACAGAAAAGAGAAAAACTGTTTTTT
TRBJ1-2 | NA | TRBV7-9 | 14 | NA | CASSPTGTSYGYTF | TGTGCCAGCAGCCCAACCGGGACTAGCTATGGCTACACCTTC
TRBJ1-1 | NA | TRBV7-9 | 15 | NA | CASSPVTGLGTEAFF | TGTGCCAGCAGCCCCGTCACAGGGCTTGGCACTGAAGCTTTCTTT
TRBJ1-5 | NA | TRBV28 | 17 | TRBD1 | CASSYRGLVKNNQPQHF | TGTGCCAGCAGTTACAGGGGGCTTGTGAAAAACAATCAGCCCCAGCATTTT
TRBJ1-2 | once | TRBV6-6 | 12 | NA | CASSRESYGYTF | TGTGCCAGCAGTAGGGAGTCGTATGGCTACACCTTC
TRBJ1-2 | NA | TRBV28 | 15 | NA | CASSSLSGTTYGYTF | TGTGCCAGCAGCTCCCTAAGCGGGACAACCTATGGCTACACCTTC
TRBJ1-1 | NA | TRBV11-2 | 14 | NA | CASSLSKGLTEAFF | TGTGCCAGCAGCTTATCAAAGGGGTTAACTGAAGCTTTCTTT